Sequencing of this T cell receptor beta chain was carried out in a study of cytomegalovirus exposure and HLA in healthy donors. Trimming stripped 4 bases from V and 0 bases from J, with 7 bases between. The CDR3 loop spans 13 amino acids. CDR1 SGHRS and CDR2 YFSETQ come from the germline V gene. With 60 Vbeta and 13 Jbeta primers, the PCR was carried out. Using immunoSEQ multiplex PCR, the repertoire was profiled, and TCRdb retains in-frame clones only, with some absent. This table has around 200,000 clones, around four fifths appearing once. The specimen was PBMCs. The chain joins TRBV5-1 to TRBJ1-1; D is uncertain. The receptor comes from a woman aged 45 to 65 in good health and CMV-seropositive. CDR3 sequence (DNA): TGCGCCAGCAGCAATCAGATGAACACTGAAGCTTTCTTT. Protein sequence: CASSNQMNTEAFF.